The 32 T cell receptor beta chains reported below all come from one sample, sequenced in a study of Ad26.COV2.S vaccination and SARS-CoV-2 variants. Data came from immunoSEQ multiplex PCR; TCRdb stores just in-frame clones and leaves some out. The sample has more than 400,000 clones; about 92% are singletons. Treatment in this sample: about 20 received Ad26.COV2.S at low or high dose, single or two shots; 5 received placebo; per-sample allocation not given. Samples analyzed were those drawn on day 63 after the first vaccine or placebo injection. The specimen comprised peripheral blood, sampled in a trial of Ad26.COV2.S vaccine versus placebo. These receptors were taken from a person aged 18 to 65 who received the Ad26.COV2.S COVID-19 vaccine or a placebo.

This CDR3 is CASSPGAGKGTDTQYF. In DNA, the CDR3 is TGTGCCAGCTCACCTGGGGCGGGCAAGGGCACAGATACGCAGTATTTT. The chain is built from TRBV18 and TRBJ2-3, with D possibly called TRBD1 or TRBD2 (5 bases each). CDR1 is KGHSH and CDR2 is LQKENI in the germline V gene. V lost 3 bases to trimming and J lost 1 base, with 14 bases between them. The CDR3 spans 16 residues.

V and J are TRBV4-3 and TRBJ2-1; weak D call: TRBD2 (6 bases). Trimming pared 1 base from V and 3 bases from J, leaving 7 bases between. The CDR3 totals 14 residues. Looked up from germline, CDR1 is LGHNA and CDR2 is YSLEER. This CDR3 is CASSQGRDYNEQFF. The CDR3 DNA is TGCGCCAGCAGCCAAGGGCGGGACTACAATGAGCAGTTCTTC.

The chain has TRBV6-2 or TRBV6-3 and TRBJ2-2; D is unclear. Between the trimmed V and J ends, which lost 6 bases and 1 base, there was a span of 6 bases. In germline, CDR1 is MNHEY, CDR2 SVGEGT. This CDR3 has 13 amino acids. CDR3 amino acids: CASSPWNTGELFF. In DNA form, the CDR3 reads TGTGCCAGCAGCCCCTGGAACACCGGGGAGCTGTTTTTT.

The chain recombines TRBV27 with TRBJ1-6; D may be TRBD1 (5 bases). This CDR3 comprises 15 residues. Germline CDR1 and CDR2: MNHEY and SMNVEV (reference sequence). V was shortened by 2 bases and J by 1 base, with 6 bases between the two germline ends. The CDR3 nucleotides are TGTGCCAGCAGTTTACAGGGTTCCTATAATTCACCCCTCCACTTT. Its translation is CASSLQGSYNSPLHF.

This chain links TRBV5-1 with TRBJ2-2, with 7 bases matching TRBD2. Trimming cost V 6 bases and J 2 bases; bases outside gene matches: 7. This CDR3 region has 15 residues. Per the germline V gene, CDR1 is SGHRS and CDR2 is YFSETQ. CDR3 region: CASTPGGKNTGELFF. The CDR3 DNA follows: TGCGCCAGCACCCCCGGGGGGAAAAACACCGGGGAGCTGTTTTTT. Filled out from reference TRBV5-1 and TRBJ2-2, the complete variable domain reads KAGVTQTPRYLIKTRGQQVTLSCSPISGHRSVSWYQQTPGQGLQFLFEYFSETQRNKGNFPGRFSGRQFSNSRSEMNVSTLELGDSALYLCASTPGGKNTGELFFGEGSRLTVL.

The chain uses TRBV4-2 and TRBJ2-1, with 9 bases identical to TRBD1. Germline CDR1 LGHNA, CDR2 YNFKEQ. V gave up 7 bases and J gave up 8 bases; unmatched junction bases: 18. This CDR3 has 17 residues. The CDR3 sequence: CASKPEVGQGLGDEQFF. DNA of the CDR3: TGTGCCAGCAAACCAGAAGTCGGACAGGGGTTGGGGGATGAGCAGTTCTTC.

There are a few counts of this clone. The chain employs TRBV18 and TRBJ2-5, with D perhaps matching TRBD2 (5 bases). Trimming cost V 5 bases and J 7 bases, with 8 bases left between them. There are 11 residues in the CDR3. The V gene's germline CDR1 is KGHSH and CDR2 LQKENI. The CDR3 DNA sequence: TGTGCCAGCTCATCCGAGGGGACCCAGTACTTC. Its translation is CASSSEGTQYF.

This chain links TRBV6-5 with TRBJ1-6; TRBD1 aligns across 10 bases. The CDR3 contains 16 residues. Germline CDR1 reads MNHEY; CDR2 reads SVGAGI. V lost 4 bases and J lost 6; bases outside the gene matches: 6. The CDR3 DNA sequence: TGTGCCAGCAGTTCCCGGGGACAGGGGAGTAATTCACCCCTCCACTTT. Its protein is CASSSRGQGSNSPLHF.

This clone has just one count. The gene calls are TRBV7-8 and TRBJ1-3; D unresolved. CDR1 and CDR2 from the germline V gene are SGHVS and FQNEAQ. The CDR3 length is 13 residues. Trimming cost V 4 bases and J 4 bases, with 8 bases left between them. The CDR3, as DNA: TGTGCCAGCAGCTACGATACGGGAAACACCATATATTTT. Amino acid sequence: CASSYDTGNTIYF.

This chain links TRBV28 with TRBJ2-2; D uncertain. The germline V gene encodes CDR1 MDHEN and CDR2 SYDVKM. Trimming cost V 4 bases and J 7 bases, with 13 bases left between them. The CDR3 runs to 14 residues. CDR3 in DNA: TGTGCCAGCAGTTCCCCGCAGGAGAACGGGGAGCTGTTTTTT. Its protein product is CASSSPQENGELFF. Full variable domain (remainder filled in from reference TRBV28 and TRBJ2-2): DVKVTQSSRYLVKRTGEKVFLECVQDMDHENMFWYRQDPGLGLRLIYFSYDVKMKEKGDIPEGYSVSREKKERFSLILESASTNQTSMYLCASSSPQENGELFFGEGSRLTVL.

The chain links TRBV30 to TRBJ1-2, with TRBD1 matching 8 bases. The CDR3 length is 12 residues. Germline-derived CDR1 and CDR2 are GTSNPN and SVGIG (reference sequence). After removal of 5 bases from V and 8 bases from J, the junction contained 7 bases not matched to a gene. The CDR3 here is CAWDGQGGGYTF. The CDR3 nucleotides are TGTGCCTGGGACGGACAGGGAGGGGGCTACACCTTC.

The chain joins TRBV19 to TRBJ1-5; TRBD1 matches 9 bases. V lost 3 bases, J lost 4 bases, and 4 bases stayed unmatched. This CDR3 comprises 15 residues. CDR1 LNHDA and CDR2 SQIVND come from the germline V gene (reference sequence). CDR3 nucleotide sequence: TGTGCCAGTAGTATCCAAGGACAGGGGAATCAGCCCCAGCATTTT. Its protein product is CASSIQGQGNQPQHF.

This clone is a singleton in its sample. V is TRBV1 and J is TRBJ1-2. TRBV1 is termed a pseudogene. The CDR3 consists of 16 residues. The CDR3 DNA sequence: TGCACCAGCAGCCAAGATCCCGGGAGCCCCAACTATGGCTACACCTTC. Encoded protein: CTSSQDPGSPNYGYTF.

The chain carries TRBV2 and TRBJ2-2, with TRBD2 identical over 9 bases. This CDR3 comprises 16 residues. J gave up 7 bases and V 4 bases, and 10 bases lay outside the gene matches. Germline V lookup: CDR1 SNHLY, CDR2 FYNNEI. DNA for the CDR3: TGTGCCAGCAGTGCCTCTCTAGCGGGATTTAGCGGGGAGCTGTTTTTT. It translates to CASSASLAGFSGELFF.

V usage is TRBV3-1 (or the pseudogene TRBV3-2) and J usage is TRBJ2-7, with 12 bases identical to TRBD2. In germline, CDR1 is LGHDT, CDR2 YNNKEL (reference sequence). V trimming: 5 bases; J trimming: 2 bases; junction bases outside the gene matches: 10. The CDR3 extends over 17 amino acids. The CDR3 is CASSLLGLAGRPYEQYF. The DNA of the CDR3 is TGTGCCAGCAGCTTACTGGGACTAGCGGGCCGACCCTACGAGCAGTACTTC.

The chain uses TRBV9 and TRBJ2-3; D gene uncertain. With 0 bases removed from V and 3 bases from J, the gap between germline ends came to 8 bases. Germline assignment: CDR1 SGDLS and CDR2 YYNGEE. CDR3 length: 14 amino acids. This CDR3 reads CASSVDVVTDTQYF. The CDR3 DNA reads TGTGCCAGCAGCGTAGACGTGGTGACAGATACGCAGTATTTT.

This clone was picked up a small number of times. V gene TRBV7-9 combines with J gene TRBJ2-6, with D perhaps matching TRBD1 or TRBD2 (5 bases each). Trimming removed 5 bases at V and 0 bases at J, with 14 bases between. Germline CDR1 is SEHNR and CDR2 is FQNEAQ (reference sequence). The CDR3 runs 17 residues. CDR3 nucleotides: TGTGCCAGCAGCCCAAGACAGCGGCTCTCTGGGGCCAACGTCCTGACTTTC. It encodes CASSPRQRLSGANVLTF.

This rearrangement joins TRBV7-9 to TRBJ2-3, with D tentatively TRBD1 or TRBD2 (5 bases each). Germline-derived CDR1 and CDR2 are SEHNR and FQNEAQ (reference sequence). The CDR3 runs to 14 residues. Between the trimmed V and J ends, which lost 5 bases and 6 bases, there was a span of 15 bases. This chain's CDR3 is CASSPADGTDTQYF. The CDR3 coding sequence is TGTGCCAGCAGCCCCGCGGACGGGACGGATACGCAGTATTTT.

The rearrangement uses TRBV27 and TRBJ1-5; D unclear. V was pared by 5 bases and J by 2 bases, with 16 bases between. Germline lookup yields CDR1 MNHEY and CDR2 SMNVEV (reference sequence). The CDR3 length is 16 residues. DNA of the CDR3: TGTGCCAGCAGTCTCAAAGGGTGGTGGGGCAATCAGCCCCAGCATTTT. It codes for CASSLKGWWGNQPQHF.

The V call is TRBV4-2, the J call TRBJ1-3; unclear D gene. The CDR3 consists of 14 residues. Per germline, CDR1 LGHNA and CDR2 YNFKEQ. The ends were cut back, 0 bases at V and 8 bases at J, with 11 bases in the middle. CDR3 bases: TGTGCCAGCAGCCAAGATCCGAGACGGGACACCATATATTTT. Translation gives CASSQDPRRDTIYF.

The rearrangement uses TRBV10-3 and TRBJ1-4; possible D gene TRBD1, 5 bases. The CDR3 runs 14 residues. Trimming pared 6 bases from V and 4 bases from J, leaving 12 bases between. Germline V gives CDR1 ENHRY, CDR2 SYGVKD. The CDR3 bases are TGTGCCATCAGACCCGGGGACGGTAATGAAAAACTGTTTTTT. Its translation: CAIRPGDGNEKLFF.

The CDR3 bases are TGTGCCAGCAGTTTTTTGGGGACAGGGCGAGAAAAACTGTTTTTT. Encoded protein: CASSFLGTGREKLFF. This rearrangement joins TRBV28 to TRBJ1-4; 9 nucleotides line up with TRBD1. The CDR3 runs to 15 residues. Germline-derived CDR1 and CDR2 are MDHEN and SYDVKM. J lost 8 bases, V lost 3 bases, and 7 bases had no gene match.

In its sample, this clone was seen once. J is TRBJ1-2 and V is TRBV5-1; D is perhaps TRBD1 (6 bases). Germline V CDR1 and CDR2: SGHRS, YFSETQ. The CDR3 is 13 amino acids. Trimming took off 5 bases at V and 8 bases at J, with 16 bases between the two ends. CDR3 sequence reads: CASRAGQFGGYTF. The CDR3, as DNA: TGCGCCAGCAGGGCCGGACAGTTTGGCGGCTACACCTTC.

CDR3 amino acids: CASRARGLYEQYF. The CDR3 DNA sequence: TGTGCCAGCAGAGCACGGGGCCTCTACGAGCAGTACTTC. The J gene is TRBJ2-7, the V gene TRBV2; tentatively, D is TRBD1 or TRBD2 (5 bases each). Germline V gives CDR1 SNHLY, CDR2 FYNNEI. Trimming took 6 bases from V and 3 from J, leaving 12 bases between them. The length of the CDR3 is 13 residues.

This chain joins TRBV7-9 and TRBJ2-5; 12 bases fit TRBD1. This CDR3 contains 15 residues. The ends lost 2 bases at V and 9 bases at J; junction bases unmatched: 7. Germline V gene data show CDR1 as SEHNR and CDR2 as FQNEAQ (reference sequence). The CDR3 region is CASSLPGTGGTAQYF. The DNA for the CDR3 is TGTGCCAGCAGCTTACCGGGGACAGGGGGCACGGCCCAGTACTTC.

This chain uses TRBV7-3 with TRBJ2-1; 7 bases are shared with TRBD2. The CDR3 has 15 residues. Germline CDR1 reads SGHTA; CDR2 reads FQGTGA. V shed 5 bases and J 4 bases; nucleotides not matched to a gene: 8. The CDR3 loop is CASSNTGGRYNEQFF. CDR3 coding DNA: TGTGCCAGCAGCAACACGGGGGGTCGGTACAATGAGCAGTTCTTC.

The chain has TRBV6-2 or TRBV6-3 and TRBJ2-2; D perhaps matches TRBD1 (5 bases). Germline loops: CDR1 MNHEY, CDR2 SVGEGT. CDR3 length: 15 amino acids. The ends were cut back, 4 bases at V and 3 bases at J, with 12 bases in the middle. CDR3 bases: TGTGCCAGCAGTTTGTACTCCAGGGACACCGGGGAGCTGTTTTTT. Its translation: CASSLYSRDTGELFF.

This clone has only one observation. CDR3 loop: CATSFENYEQYF. The CDR3 DNA sequence: TGTGCCACCTCGTTCGAAAACTACGAGCAGTACTTC. The chain is built from TRBV10-3 and TRBJ2-7, with D uncertain. The CDR3 spans 12 residues. V lost 10 bases and J 3 bases, leaving 13 bases between the germline ends. The germline V gene encodes CDR1 ENHRY and CDR2 SYGVKD.

As regards this clone: Within the sample, other DNA sequences also encode this same CDR3. The chain recombines TRBV7-2 with TRBJ2-7; D is ambiguous. Trimming removed 1 base at V and 0 bases at J, with 7 bases between. The CDR3 spans 14 residues. Germline CDR1 reads SGHTA; CDR2 reads FQGNSA. The CDR3 loop reads CASSLGPSSYEQYF. In nucleotides, the CDR3 is TGTGCCAGCAGCTTAGGGCCTAGCTCCTACGAGCAGTACTTC. The full variable domain, rest sourced from reference TRBV7-2 and TRBJ2-7, is GAGVSQSPSNKVTEKGKDVELRCDPISGHTALYWYRQSLGQGLEFLIYFQGNSAPDKSGLPSDRFSAERTGGSVSTLTIQRTQQEDSAVYLCASSLGPSSYEQYFGPGTRLTVT.

This rearrangement joins TRBV11-2 to TRBJ2-7, with TRBD2 matching over 7 bases. After removal of 0 bases from V and 0 bases from J, the junction contained 5 bases not matched to a gene. This CDR3 has 16 residues. CDR1 and CDR2 (germline): SGHAT, FQNNGV. The CDR3 here is CASSLDLAVSSYEQYF. The CDR3 region has the DNA TGTGCCAGCAGCTTAGATCTAGCGGTCAGCTCCTACGAGCAGTACTTC.

The gene calls are TRBV14 and TRBJ1-6; D may be TRBD1 (6 bases). The V end was cut by 2 bases, the J end by 7 bases, with 12 bases between. In germline, CDR1 is SGHDN, CDR2 FVKESK. This CDR3 region has 15 residues. CDR3: CASSQTDSSNSPLHF. CDR3 sequence (DNA): TGTGCCAGCAGCCAAACGGACAGCTCCAATTCACCCCTCCACTTT. Supplemented by reference TRBV14 and TRBJ1-6, the full variable domain reads EAGVTQFPSHSVIEKGQTVTLRCDPISGHDNLYWYRRVMGKEIKFLLHFVKESKQDESGMPNNRFLAERTGGTYSTLKVQPAELEDSGVYFCASSQTDSSNSPLHFGNGTRLTVT.

There are a few counts of this clone. V usage is TRBV7-3 and J usage is TRBJ1-2; 7 bases are a match to TRBD1. With V trimmed by 6 bases and J by 5 bases, 6 bases remained unmatched. CDR1 is SGHTA and CDR2 is FQGTGA in the germline V gene. This CDR3 contains 13 residues. CDR3 sequence reads: CASSRDSQYGYTF. The CDR3, as DNA: TGTGCCAGCAGTCGGGACAGCCAGTATGGCTACACCTTC.